The rows below give T cell receptor beta chains drawn from one sample of a study of blood T cell repertoires in COVID-19. Profiling relied on immunoSEQ multiplex PCR, and the TCRdb table lists in-frame clones only, not all of them. In the table there are 300,000 to 450,000 clones, 85% of which are singletons. Sequencing input: peripheral blood. These TCRs come from a woman younger than 30 with acute or convalescent COVID-19. Both conserved end residues are part of each CDR3. The order of the fields is V gene, D gene, clone size, J gene, CDR3 protein, CDR3 DNA. A D gene is named only where the DNA matches it firmly. The listing skips clone size in some rows; elsewhere it reads once, few, many or a size class.

V gene: TRBV18
D gene: .
clone size: .
J gene: TRBJ1-5
CDR3 protein: CASSPGHNSNQPQHF
CDR3 DNA: TGTGCCAGCTCACCTGGACACAATAGCAATCAGCCCCAGCATTTT

V gene: TRBV6-1
D gene: .
clone size: few
J gene: TRBJ1-2
CDR3 protein: CASSEGAGTNYGYTF
CDR3 DNA: TGTGCCAGCAGTGAAGGGGCAGGAACTAACTATGGCTACACCTTC

V gene: TRBV19
D gene: .
clone size: .
J gene: TRBJ1-3
CDR3 protein: CASRTRGATGNTIYF
CDR3 DNA: TGTGCCAGTAGGACCCGGGGGGCAACTGGAAACACCATATATTTT

V gene: TRBV9
D gene: TRBD1
clone size: .
J gene: TRBJ2-7
CDR3 protein: CASSHGTGEQYF
CDR3 DNA: TGTGCCAGCAGCCACGGGACAGGCGAGCAGTACTTC

V gene: TRBV28
D gene: TRBD1
clone size: .
J gene: TRBJ2-2
CDR3 protein: CASSIDDRGTGELFF
CDR3 DNA: TGTGCCAGCAGCATCGACGACAGGGGGACCGGGGAGCTGTTTTTT

V gene: TRBV30
D gene: TRBD1
clone size: .
J gene: TRBJ2-3
CDR3 protein: CAWSRTGGHLDTQYF
CDR3 DNA: TGTGCCTGGAGTCGGACAGGGGGGCACTTAGATACGCAGTATTTT

V gene: TRBV11-2
D gene: TRBD1
clone size: .
J gene: TRBJ2-7
CDR3 protein: CASSLETGGFYEQYF
CDR3 DNA: TGTGCCAGCAGCTTAGAAACAGGGGGTTTCTACGAGCAGTACTTC

V gene: TRBV7-2
D gene: TRBD1
clone size: .
J gene: TRBJ1-1
CDR3 protein: CASSLDPTGLGTEAFF
CDR3 DNA: TGTGCCAGCAGCTTAGACCCGACAGGGCTGGGCACTGAAGCTTTCTTT

V gene: TRBV9
D gene: TRBD1
clone size: .
J gene: TRBJ1-2
CDR3 protein: CASSTSGTAQYGYTF
CDR3 DNA: TGTGCCAGCAGCACCTCCGGGACAGCGCAATATGGCTACACCTTC

V gene: TRBV6-5
D gene: .
clone size: .
J gene: TRBJ1-2
CDR3 protein: CASSPSRQGIYGYTF
CDR3 DNA: TGTGCCAGCAGTCCGTCCCGGCAGGGGATCTATGGCTACACCTTC

V gene: TRBV5-1
D gene: TRBD1
clone size: .
J gene: TRBJ1-5
CDR3 protein: CASSKAIRARGLRSQPQHF
CDR3 DNA: TGCGCCAGCAGCAAAGCTATTAGAGCCAGGGGGCTGAGGAGTCAGCCCCAGCATTTT

V gene: TRBV9
D gene: TRBD1
clone size: .
J gene: TRBJ2-5
CDR3 protein: CASSKSGTGGQETQYF
CDR3 DNA: TGTGCCAGCAGCAAATCCGGGACAGGGGGCCAGGAGACCCAGTACTTC

V gene: TRBV3-1/TRBV3-2
D gene: TRBD1
clone size: .
J gene: TRBJ2-1
CDR3 protein: CASSQASDRGQGNEQFF
CDR3 DNA: TGTGCCAGCAGCCAAGCCTCCGACAGGGGGCAAGGCAATGAGCAGTTCTTC

V gene: TRBV9
D gene: .
clone size: .
J gene: TRBJ1-2
CDR3 protein: CASSGDNRRAGNYGYTF
CDR3 DNA: TGTGCCAGCAGCGGAGACAACCGAAGGGCAGGGAACTATGGCTACACCTTC

V gene: TRBV15
D gene: TRBD1
clone size: many
J gene: TRBJ1-3
CDR3 protein: CATSRGQGAANTIYF
CDR3 DNA: TGTGCCACCAGCAGAGGACAGGGGGCTGCAAACACCATATATTTT

V gene: TRBV5-1
D gene: TRBD2
clone size: few
J gene: TRBJ2-1
CDR3 protein: CASSLVASGGEQFF
CDR3 DNA: TGCGCCAGCAGCTTGGTGGCTAGCGGGGGTGAGCAGTTCTTC

V gene: TRBV6-5
D gene: .
clone size: .
J gene: TRBJ1-6
CDR3 protein: CASTLSAAYNSPLHF
CDR3 DNA: TGTGCCAGCACCCTCAGCGCAGCTTATAATTCACCCCTCCACTTT

V gene: TRBV7-3
D gene: .
clone size: .
J gene: TRBJ1-2
CDR3 protein: CASSPGPDYGYTF
CDR3 DNA: TGTGCCAGCAGCCCCGGACCCGACTACGGCTACACCTTC

V gene: TRBV6-5
D gene: TRBD1
clone size: .
J gene: TRBJ1-1
CDR3 protein: CASRAGQGNTEAFF
CDR3 DNA: TGTGCCAGCAGGGCGGGACAGGGGAATACTGAAGCTTTCTTT

V gene: TRBV24-1
D gene: TRBD1
clone size: .
J gene: TRBJ2-1
CDR3 protein: CAATSGTGGHNEQFF
CDR3 DNA: TGTGCCGCCACTTCGGGGACAGGGGGCCACAATGAGCAGTTCTTC

V gene: TRBV7-3
D gene: .
clone size: .
J gene: TRBJ2-3
CDR3 protein: CASSFDSRTDTQYF
CDR3 DNA: TGTGCCAGCAGCTTCGACAGTCGCACAGATACGCAGTATTTT

V gene: TRBV7-9
D gene: .
clone size: .
J gene: TRBJ1-1
CDR3 protein: CASNGHRDTEAFF
CDR3 DNA: TGTGCCAGCAACGGACATCGGGACACTGAAGCTTTCTTT

V gene: TRBV6-5
D gene: .
clone size: few
J gene: TRBJ2-1
CDR3 protein: CASRPGQKPFHEQFF
CDR3 DNA: TGTGCCAGCCGACCTGGACAAAAACCGTTCCATGAGCAGTTCTTC